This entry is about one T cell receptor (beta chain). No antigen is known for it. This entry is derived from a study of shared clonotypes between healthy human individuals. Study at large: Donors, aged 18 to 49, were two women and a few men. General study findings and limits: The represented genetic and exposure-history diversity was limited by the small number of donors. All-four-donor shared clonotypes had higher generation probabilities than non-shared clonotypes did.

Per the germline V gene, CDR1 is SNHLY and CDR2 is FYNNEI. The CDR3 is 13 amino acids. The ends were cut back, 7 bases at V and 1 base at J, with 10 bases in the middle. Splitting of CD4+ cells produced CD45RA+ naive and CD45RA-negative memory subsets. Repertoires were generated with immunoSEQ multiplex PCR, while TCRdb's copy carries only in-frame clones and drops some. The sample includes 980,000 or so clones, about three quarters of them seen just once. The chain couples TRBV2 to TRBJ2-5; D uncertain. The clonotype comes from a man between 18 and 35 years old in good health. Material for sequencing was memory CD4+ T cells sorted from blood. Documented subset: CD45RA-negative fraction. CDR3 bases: TGTGCCAGCAAGCGTGGGGTCCAAGAGACCCAGTACTTC. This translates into CASKRGVQETQYF.